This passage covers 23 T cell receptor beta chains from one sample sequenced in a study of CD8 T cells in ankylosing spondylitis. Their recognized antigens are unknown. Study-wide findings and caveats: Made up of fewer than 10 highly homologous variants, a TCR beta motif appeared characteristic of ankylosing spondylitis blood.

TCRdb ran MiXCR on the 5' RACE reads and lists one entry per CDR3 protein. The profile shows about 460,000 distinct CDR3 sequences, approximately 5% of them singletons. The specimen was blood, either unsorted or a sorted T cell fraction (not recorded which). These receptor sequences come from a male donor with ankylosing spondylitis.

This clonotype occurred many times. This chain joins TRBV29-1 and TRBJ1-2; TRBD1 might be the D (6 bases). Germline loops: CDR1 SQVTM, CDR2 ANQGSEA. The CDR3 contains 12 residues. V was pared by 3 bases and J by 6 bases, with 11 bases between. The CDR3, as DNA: TGCAGCGTTGACCGGGGGGCGCATGGCTACACCTTC. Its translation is CSVDRGAHGYTF.

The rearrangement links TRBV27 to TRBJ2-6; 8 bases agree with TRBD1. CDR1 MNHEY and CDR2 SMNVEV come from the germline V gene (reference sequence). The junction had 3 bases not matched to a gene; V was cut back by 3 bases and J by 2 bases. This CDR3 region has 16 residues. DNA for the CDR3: TGTGCCAGCAGTTTTCTGGACAGGGCTGGGGCCAACGTCCTGACTTTC. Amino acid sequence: CASSFLDRAGANVLTF.

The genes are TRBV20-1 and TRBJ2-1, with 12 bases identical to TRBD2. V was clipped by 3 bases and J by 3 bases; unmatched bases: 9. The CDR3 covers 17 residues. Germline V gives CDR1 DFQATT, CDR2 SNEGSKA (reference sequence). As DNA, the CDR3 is TGCAGTGCTAGGACTAGCGGGAGAGCCAGCTACTACAATGAGCAGTTCTTC. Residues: CSARTSGRASYYNEQFF.

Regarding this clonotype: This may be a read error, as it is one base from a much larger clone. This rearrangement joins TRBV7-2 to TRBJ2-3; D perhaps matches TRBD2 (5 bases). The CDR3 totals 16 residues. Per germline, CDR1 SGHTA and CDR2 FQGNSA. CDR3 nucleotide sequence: TGTGCCAGCAGCATGTTGCGTCTAGCTAGCACAGATACGCAGTGTTTT. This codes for CASSMLRLASTDTQCF.

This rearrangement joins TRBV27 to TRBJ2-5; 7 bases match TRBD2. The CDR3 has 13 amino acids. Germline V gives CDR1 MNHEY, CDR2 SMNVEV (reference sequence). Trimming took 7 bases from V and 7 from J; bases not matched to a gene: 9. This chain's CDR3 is CASTWGLMLTQYF. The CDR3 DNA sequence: TGTGCCAGCACCTGGGGACTAATGTTGACCCAGTACTTC.

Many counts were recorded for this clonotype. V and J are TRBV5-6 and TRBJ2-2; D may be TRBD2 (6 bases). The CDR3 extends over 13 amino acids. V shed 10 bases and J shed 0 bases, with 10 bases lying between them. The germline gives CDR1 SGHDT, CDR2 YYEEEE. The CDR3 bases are TGTGCCGCGGGGATGCCGAACACCGGGGAGCTGTTTTTT. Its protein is CAAGMPNTGELFF.

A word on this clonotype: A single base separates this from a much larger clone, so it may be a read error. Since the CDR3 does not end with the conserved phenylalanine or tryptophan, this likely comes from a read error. The CDR3 sequence: CASSLSNQNTEAFL. CDR3 sequence (DNA): TGCGCCAGCAGCTTGTCAAACCAGAACACTGAAGCTTTCCTT. The J gene is TRBJ1-1, the V gene TRBV5-1; D unresolved. Germline V gene sequence: CDR1 SGHRS, CDR2 YFSETQ. The V and J ends lost 1 base and 1 base respectively, with 8 bases between them. This CDR3 is 14 amino acids long.

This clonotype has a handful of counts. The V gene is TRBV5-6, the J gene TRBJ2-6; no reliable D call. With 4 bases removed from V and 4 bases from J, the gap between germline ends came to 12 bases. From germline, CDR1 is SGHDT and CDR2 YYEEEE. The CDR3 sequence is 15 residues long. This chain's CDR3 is CASSAPRRGANVLTF. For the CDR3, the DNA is TGTGCCAGCAGCGCGCCTAGGCGAGGGGCCAACGTCCTGACTTTC.

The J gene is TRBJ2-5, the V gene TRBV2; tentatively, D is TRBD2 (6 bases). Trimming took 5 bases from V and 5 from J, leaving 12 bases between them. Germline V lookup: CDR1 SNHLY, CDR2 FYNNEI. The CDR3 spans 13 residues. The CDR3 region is CASSRGSRETQYF. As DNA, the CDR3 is TGTGCCAGCAGTCGGGGGAGCCGGGAGACCCAGTACTTC.

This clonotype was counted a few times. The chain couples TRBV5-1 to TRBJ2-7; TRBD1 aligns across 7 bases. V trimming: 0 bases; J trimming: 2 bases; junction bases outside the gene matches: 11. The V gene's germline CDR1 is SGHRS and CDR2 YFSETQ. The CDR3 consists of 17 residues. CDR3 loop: CASSLAPSWQGAYEQYF. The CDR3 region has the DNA TGCGCCAGCAGCTTGGCCCCATCATGGCAGGGGGCCTACGAGCAGTACTTC.

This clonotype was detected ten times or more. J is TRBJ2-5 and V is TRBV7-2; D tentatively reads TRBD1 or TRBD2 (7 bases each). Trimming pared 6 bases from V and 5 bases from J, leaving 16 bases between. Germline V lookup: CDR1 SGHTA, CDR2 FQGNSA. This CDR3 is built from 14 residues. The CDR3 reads CASSFQGGGETQYF. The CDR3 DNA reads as TGTGCCAGCAGTTTTCAGGGGGGAGGGGAGACCCAGTACTTC.

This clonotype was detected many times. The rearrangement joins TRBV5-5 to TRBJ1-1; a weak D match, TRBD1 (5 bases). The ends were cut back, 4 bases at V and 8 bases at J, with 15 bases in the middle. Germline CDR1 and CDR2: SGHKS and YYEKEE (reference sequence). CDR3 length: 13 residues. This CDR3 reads CASSTGGTVEAFF. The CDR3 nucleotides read TGTGCCAGCAGCACGGGCGGGACGGTAGAAGCTTTCTTT. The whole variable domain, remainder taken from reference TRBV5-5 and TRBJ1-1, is DAGVTQSPTHLIKTRGQQVTLRCSPISGHKSVSWYQQVLGQGPQFIFQYYEKEERGRGNFPDRFSARQFPNYSSELNVNALLLGDSALYLCASSTGGTVEAFFGQGTRLTVV.

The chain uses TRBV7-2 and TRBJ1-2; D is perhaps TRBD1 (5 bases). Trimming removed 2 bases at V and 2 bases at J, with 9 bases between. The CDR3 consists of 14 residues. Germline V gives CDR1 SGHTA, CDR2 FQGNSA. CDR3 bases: TGTGCCAGCAGCTTACTCAGGGCCAACTATGGCTACACCTTC. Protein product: CASSLLRANYGYTF.

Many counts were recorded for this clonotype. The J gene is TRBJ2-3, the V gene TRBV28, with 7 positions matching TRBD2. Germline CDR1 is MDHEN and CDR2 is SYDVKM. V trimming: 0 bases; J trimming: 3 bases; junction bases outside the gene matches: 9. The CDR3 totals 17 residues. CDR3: CASSLWGGSRGTDTQYF. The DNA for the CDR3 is TGTGCCAGCAGTTTATGGGGCGGGAGTAGAGGAACAGATACGCAGTATTTT.

CDR3 amino acids: CASSPRAALAGWDEQFF. In nucleotides, the CDR3 is TGTGCCAGCTCACCCAGGGCGGCACTAGCGGGTTGGGATGAGCAGTTCTTC. The V call is TRBV18, the J call TRBJ2-1; 9 positions agree with TRBD2. The germline CDR1 and CDR2 sequences are KGHSH and LQKENI. The trim removed 3 bases at V and 8 bases at J, leaving 14 bases unmatched. This CDR3 region has 17 residues.

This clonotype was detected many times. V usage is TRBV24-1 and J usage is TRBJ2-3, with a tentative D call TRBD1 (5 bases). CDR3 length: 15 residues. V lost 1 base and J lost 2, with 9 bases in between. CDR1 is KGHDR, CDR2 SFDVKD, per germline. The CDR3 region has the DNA TGTGCCACCAGTGATTTAGGGGCGTCCACAGATACGCAGTATTTT. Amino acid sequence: CATSDLGASTDTQYF.

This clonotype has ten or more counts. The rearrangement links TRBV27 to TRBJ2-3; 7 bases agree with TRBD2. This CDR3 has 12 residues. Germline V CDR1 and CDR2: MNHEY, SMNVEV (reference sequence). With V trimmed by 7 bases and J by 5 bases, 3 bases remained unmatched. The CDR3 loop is CASTGGEDTQYF. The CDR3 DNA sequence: TGTGCCAGCACTGGGGGGGAAGATACGCAGTATTTT.

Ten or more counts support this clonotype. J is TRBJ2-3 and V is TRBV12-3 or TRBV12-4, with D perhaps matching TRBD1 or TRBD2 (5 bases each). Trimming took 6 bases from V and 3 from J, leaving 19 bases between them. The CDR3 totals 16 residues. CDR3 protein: CASRPARDRFTDTQYF. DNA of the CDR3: TGTGCCAGCAGACCCGCCCGGGACCGTTTTACAGATACGCAGTATTTT.

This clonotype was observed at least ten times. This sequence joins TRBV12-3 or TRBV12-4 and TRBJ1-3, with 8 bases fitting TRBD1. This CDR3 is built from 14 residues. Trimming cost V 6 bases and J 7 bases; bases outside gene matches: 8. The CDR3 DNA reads TGTGCCAGCAGCCAAAACAGGGGGGCGAACACCATATATTTT. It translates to CASSQNRGANTIYF.

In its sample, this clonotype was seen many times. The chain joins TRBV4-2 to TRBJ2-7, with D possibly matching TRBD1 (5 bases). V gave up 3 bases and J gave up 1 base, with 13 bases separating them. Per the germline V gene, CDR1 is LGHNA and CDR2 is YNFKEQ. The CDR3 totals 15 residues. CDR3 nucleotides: TGTGCCAGCAGCCAGGCCGGTCCAGGGTCCTACGAGCAGTACTTC. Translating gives CASSQAGPGSYEQYF.

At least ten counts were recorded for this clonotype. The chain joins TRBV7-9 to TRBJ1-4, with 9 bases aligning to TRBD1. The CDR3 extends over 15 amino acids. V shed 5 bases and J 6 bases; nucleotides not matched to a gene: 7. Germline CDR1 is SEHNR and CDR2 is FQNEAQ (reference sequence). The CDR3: CASSRGQGVDEKLFF. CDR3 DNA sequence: TGTGCCAGCAGCCGGGGACAGGGTGTGGATGAAAAACTGTTTTTT.

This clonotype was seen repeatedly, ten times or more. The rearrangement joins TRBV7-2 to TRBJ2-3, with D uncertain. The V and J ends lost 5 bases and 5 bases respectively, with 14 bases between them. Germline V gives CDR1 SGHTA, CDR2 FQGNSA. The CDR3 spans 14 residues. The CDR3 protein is CASSPPGSLDTQYF. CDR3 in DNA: TGTGCCAGCAGCCCCCCCGGCAGCTTAGATACGCAGTATTTT.

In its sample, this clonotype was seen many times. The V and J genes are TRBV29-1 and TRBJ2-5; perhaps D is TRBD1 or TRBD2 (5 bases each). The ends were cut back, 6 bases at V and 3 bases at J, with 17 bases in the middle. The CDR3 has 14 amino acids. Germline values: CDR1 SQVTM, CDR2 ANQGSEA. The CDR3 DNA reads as TGCAGCGTCGACCGAGGGGCTGGGGAAGAGACCCAGTACTTC. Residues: CSVDRGAGEETQYF.